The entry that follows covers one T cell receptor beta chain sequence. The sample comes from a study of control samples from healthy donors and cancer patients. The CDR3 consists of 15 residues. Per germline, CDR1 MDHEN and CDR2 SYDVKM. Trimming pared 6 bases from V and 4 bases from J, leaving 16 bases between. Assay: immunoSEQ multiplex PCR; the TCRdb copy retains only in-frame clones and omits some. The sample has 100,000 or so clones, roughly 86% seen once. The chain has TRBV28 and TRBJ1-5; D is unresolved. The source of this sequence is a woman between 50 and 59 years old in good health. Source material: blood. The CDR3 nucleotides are TGTGCCAGCAGGCCAGCCAGCACGGGGAATCAGCCCCAGCATTTT. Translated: CASRPASTGNQPQHF.